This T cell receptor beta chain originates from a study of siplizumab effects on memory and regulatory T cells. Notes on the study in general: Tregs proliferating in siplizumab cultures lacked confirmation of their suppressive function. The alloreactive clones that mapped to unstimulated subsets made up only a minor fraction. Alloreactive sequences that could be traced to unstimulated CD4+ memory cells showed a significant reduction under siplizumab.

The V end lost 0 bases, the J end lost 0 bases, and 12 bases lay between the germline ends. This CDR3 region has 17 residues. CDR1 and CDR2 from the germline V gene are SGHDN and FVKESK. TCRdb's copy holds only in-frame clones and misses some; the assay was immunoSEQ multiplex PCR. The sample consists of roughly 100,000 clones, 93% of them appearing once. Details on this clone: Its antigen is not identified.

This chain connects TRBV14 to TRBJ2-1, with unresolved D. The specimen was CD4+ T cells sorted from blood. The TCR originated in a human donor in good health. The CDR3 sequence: CASSQEPPGSSYNEQFF. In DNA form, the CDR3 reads TGTGCCAGCAGCCAAGAACCTCCGGGTAGCTCCTACAATGAGCAGTTCTTC.